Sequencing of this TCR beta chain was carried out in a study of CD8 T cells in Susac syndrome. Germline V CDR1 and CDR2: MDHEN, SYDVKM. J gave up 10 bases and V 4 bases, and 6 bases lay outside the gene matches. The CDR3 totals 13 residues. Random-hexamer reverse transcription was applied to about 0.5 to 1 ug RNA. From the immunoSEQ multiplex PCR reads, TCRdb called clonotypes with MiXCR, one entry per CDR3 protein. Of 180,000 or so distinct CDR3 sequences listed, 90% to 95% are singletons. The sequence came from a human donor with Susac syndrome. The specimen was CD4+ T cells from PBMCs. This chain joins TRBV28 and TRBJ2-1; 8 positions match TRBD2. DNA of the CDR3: TGTGCCAGCAGTTGGGCGGGGGGAAGCGAGCAGTTCTTC. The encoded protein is CASSWAGGSEQFF. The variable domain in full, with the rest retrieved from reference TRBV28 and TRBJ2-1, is DVKVTQSSRYLVKRTGEKVFLECVQDMDHENMFWYRQDPGLGLRLIYFSYDVKMKEKGDIPEGYSVSREKKERFSLILESASTNQTSMYLCASSWAGGSEQFFGPGTRLTVL.